The 19 T cell receptor beta chains reported below all come from one sample, sequenced in a study of CD8+CD57+ T cells in acquired aplastic anemia. Genomic DNA constituted the template upon which TCR beta VDJ and CDR3 profiling was performed. TCRdb used MiXCR to reprocess the reads, holding one entry per CDR3 protein. The data show about 120,000 distinct CDR3 sequences, 45% to 60% seen once. The sequenced patients had an expansion of CD8+CD57+ cells seen by flow cytometry. Material: sorted CD4+, CD8+, or CD8+CD57+ T cells (not recorded which) from PBMCs. The receptor source for this set is a human donor with aplastic anemia.

This chain joins TRBV19 and TRBJ1-1; no firm D call. The CDR3 is 11 residues long. CDR1 is LNHDA and CDR2 is SQIVND in the germline V gene (reference sequence). Trimming left V 6 bases short and J 2 bases short, with 4 bases between. The CDR3, as DNA: TGTGCCAGTAGGCTCAACACTGAAGCTTTCTTT. The encoded protein is CASRLNTEAFF.

The chain has TRBV15 and TRBJ2-5; TRBD1 aligns across 7 bases. CDR3 size: 17 residues. J lost 5 bases, V lost 5 bases, and 17 bases had no gene match. The germline V gene encodes CDR1 LNHNV and CDR2 YYDKDF (reference sequence). The CDR3 coding sequence is TGTGCCACCAGCGGGCGTAGGGGGCTAGGGGGTCGGGAGACCCAGTACTTC. It is translated as CATSGRRGLGGRETQYF.

CDR3 amino acids: CASSFRDPPQDTQYF. The CDR3 bases are TGTGCCAGCAGCTTCCGGGACCCACCGCAGGATACGCAGTATTTT. The J gene is TRBJ2-3, the V gene TRBV11-2, with D tentatively TRBD1 or TRBD2 (5 bases each). Trimming shortened V by 3 bases and J by 6 bases, and 16 bases separated the two germline ends. Per germline, CDR1 SGHAT and CDR2 FQNNGV. The CDR3 runs to 15 residues.

J is TRBJ2-5 and V is TRBV5-4; 11 bases align to TRBD2. Losses at the gene ends were 6 bases for V and 7 bases for J; bases not matched to a gene: 17. The CDR3 length is 17 residues. The germline V gene has CDR1 SGHNT and CDR2 YYREEE (reference sequence). The CDR3 DNA is TGTGCCAGCATCCCACCCCTAGCGGGAGGTCAGGTTGGGACCCAGTACTTC. Translated: CASIPPLAGGQVGTQYF.

This chain connects TRBV12-3 or TRBV12-4 to TRBJ2-7; D might be TRBD2 (7 bases). V lost 3 bases and J 4 bases, leaving 13 bases between the germline ends. This CDR3 spans 14 amino acids. The CDR3 loop is CASSLRTRGYEQYF. As DNA, the CDR3 is TGTGCCAGCAGTTTGAGGACTAGGGGGTACGAGCAGTACTTC.

This chain connects TRBV20-1 to TRBJ1-2; D remains ambiguous. V was trimmed by 0 bases and J by 2 bases, leaving 10 bases between them. CDR3 length: 14 amino acids. Looked up from germline, CDR1 is DFQATT and CDR2 is SNEGSKA (reference sequence). The CDR3 DNA follows: TGCAGTGCTAGAGAGGCCGGCGGGAACTATGGCTACACCTTC. Protein: CSAREAGGNYGYTF.

This rearrangement joins TRBV11-1 to TRBJ2-1; D not resolved. Germline V gives CDR1 SGHAT, CDR2 FQDESV (reference sequence). The ends were cut back, 0 bases at V and 8 bases at J, with 11 bases in the middle. CDR3 length: 14 residues. CDR3 coding DNA: TGTGCCAGCAGCTTAGCGGTTGATGGCCATGAGCAGTTCTTC. This gives the protein CASSLAVDGHEQFF.

Written as DNA, the CDR3 is TGTGCCAGCAGCTTAGGGGGGCAGACCCAGTACTTC. It is translated as CASSLGGQTQYF. This chain uses TRBV7-9 with TRBJ2-5, with D possibly being TRBD1 (6 bases). Germline V lookup: CDR1 SEHNR, CDR2 FQNEAQ (reference sequence). The CDR3 consists of 12 residues. V was trimmed by 1 base and J by 6 bases, leaving 6 bases between them.

Notes on this clonotype: The junction departs from the called germline gene at one end, perhaps through a read error. The chain uses TRBV25-1 and TRBJ2-7; 8 bases are a match to TRBD2. Germline assignment: CDR1 MGHDK and CDR2 SYGVNS. The CDR3 has 15 amino acids. The CDR3: CASSRGGTSSYEQYF. DNA of the CDR3: TGCGCCAGCAGCCGAGGGGGGACTAGCTCCTACGAGCAGTACTTC.

The chain carries TRBV11-2 and TRBJ2-1; D may correspond to TRBD1 or TRBD2 (5 bases each). CDR3 length: 16 residues. Trimming took 1 base from V and 5 from J, leaving 15 bases between them. Per germline, CDR1 SGHAT and CDR2 FQNNGV. As DNA, the CDR3 is TGTGCCAGCAGCTTAGTTCCCGGGACGATCCACAATGAGCAGTTCTTC. Its translation: CASSLVPGTIHNEQFF.

Remarks on this clonotype: A clone one base away is much larger, so this may be a read error. The J gene is TRBJ2-3, the V gene TRBV4-2, with TRBD1 matching 9 bases. CDR1 LGHNA and CDR2 YNFKEQ come from the germline V gene. This CDR3 region has 15 residues. The CDR3 DNA sequence: TGTACCAGCAGCCCAGGGACAGGGAGCACAGATACGCAGTATTTT. It translates to CTSSPGTGSTDTQYF.

In regard to this clonotype: At one end, the junction sequence differs from germline, possibly due to a read error. The chain has TRBV11-1 and TRBJ2-7; 7 bases fit TRBD1. Germline lookup yields CDR1 SGHAT and CDR2 FQDESV (reference sequence). The CDR3 runs 14 residues. CDR3 bases: TGTGCCAGCAGCGATGGGACAGCTAATTACGAGCAGGATTTC. This gives the protein CASSDGTANYEQDF.

This clonotype was counted only a few times. The chain combines TRBV24-1 with TRBJ1-1, with D tentatively TRBD1 (5 bases). Deletions cut 1 base from V and 1 base from J, with 9 bases between. This CDR3 region has 15 residues. Germline assignment: CDR1 KGHDR and CDR2 SFDVKD. CDR3 in amino acids: CATSDFSQGNTEAFF. The DNA of the CDR3 is TGTGCCACCAGTGATTTTAGCCAGGGGAACACTGAAGCTTTCTTT.

The chain couples TRBV12-3 or TRBV12-4 to TRBJ2-7; D is unclear. The V end was cut by 1 base, the J end by 0 bases, with 7 bases between. CDR3 length: 14 amino acids. The CDR3 sequence is CASSLVGYSYEQYF. CDR3 nucleotide sequence: TGTGCCAGCAGTTTAGTAGGTTACTCCTACGAGCAGTACTTC.

This clonotype was detected only a few times. The rearrangement uses TRBV27 and TRBJ2-3; D ambiguous. Germline V gene sequence: CDR1 MNHEY, CDR2 SMNVEV (reference sequence). V shed 3 bases and J shed 0 bases, with 10 bases lying between them. The length of the CDR3 is 15 residues. As DNA, the CDR3 is TGTGCCAGCAGTTTCTATATAACTAGCACAGATACGCAGTATTTT. It encodes CASSFYITSTDTQYF.

The genes are TRBV20-1 and TRBJ2-7; TRBD2 agrees at 10 bases. The CDR3 totals 15 residues. V gave up 0 bases and J gave up 1 base; unmatched junction bases: 3. Germline CDR1 reads DFQATT; CDR2 reads SNEGSKA (reference sequence). The CDR3 protein is CSARDPAGGSYEQYF. As DNA, the CDR3 is TGCAGTGCTAGAGATCCAGCGGGAGGGTCCTACGAGCAGTACTTC.

The rearrangement joins TRBV2 to TRBJ2-7; a weak D match, TRBD1 (5 bases). The V and J ends lost 4 bases and 5 bases respectively, with 18 bases between them. Germline CDR1 and CDR2: SNHLY and FYNNEI. This CDR3 region has 15 residues. The CDR3 loop is CASSAQQETGHEQYF. The CDR3 DNA reads as TGTGCCAGCAGTGCCCAACAGGAGACGGGCCACGAGCAGTACTTC. The whole variable domain, filled in from reference TRBV2 and TRBJ2-7, reads EPEVTQTPSHQVTQMGQEVILRCVPISNHLYFYWYRQILGQKVEFLVSFYNNEISEKSEIFDDQFSVERPDGSNFTLKIRSTKLEDSAMYFCASSAQQETGHEQYFGPGTRLTVT.

This clonotype occurred many times. This chain uses TRBV10-3 with TRBJ2-5; the match to TRBD2 covers 10 bases. With 8 bases clipped from V and 1 base from J, the junction kept 4 bases outside the gene matches. Germline-derived CDR1 and CDR2 are ENHRY and SYGVKD. This CDR3 has 14 amino acids. The CDR3 is CAIGASGGQETQYF. The DNA of the CDR3 is TGTGCCATCGGGGCTAGCGGGGGCCAAGAGACCCAGTACTTC.

This chain connects TRBV7-9 to TRBJ2-7; 7 nucleotides line up with TRBD1. The germline V gene has CDR1 SEHNR and CDR2 FQNEAQ (reference sequence). V trimming: 5 bases; J trimming: 6 bases; junction bases outside the gene matches: 4. The CDR3 loop spans 12 amino acids. CDR3 sequence: CASSTTGSEQYF. DNA for the CDR3: TGTGCCAGCAGCACGACAGGGAGCGAGCAGTACTTC.